This T cell receptor beta chain was identified in a study of regulatory T cells in long-lasting Graves disease (dated by TCRdb to about 2021). In terms of the full investigation: In the newly diagnosed Graves' disease group, patients had been taking antithyroid drugs for less than 3 months. Patients with persistent Graves' disease were compared with patients with newly diagnosed Graves' disease using TCR sequencing and RNA sequencing of peripheral blood. The study took place in China and was registered as a clinical trial. A total of about 33 samples underwent TCR sequencing, from roughly 13 patients with persistent Graves' disease and around 20 patients with newly diagnosed Graves' disease.

Counted from cysteine to phenylalanine, this CDR3 has 14 amino acids. The CDR3 DNA has 42 bases and is translated from base 1. CDR1 ENHRY and CDR2 SYGVKD were looked up in the germline V gene. Trimmed from V: 6 bases; trimmed from J: 1 base; junction bases lacking a gene match: 4. Library preparation employed multiplex PCR. Reads for this sample came from an Illumina HiSeq 4000. To build TCR beta libraries, CDR3 regions were amplified by Arm-PCR using iRepertoire HTBI primers. Before sequencing, the PCR products underwent gel purification. Per the source publication's procedure: Across samples, 60 to 70 TRBV and over 11 TRBJ segments were identified and used for gene usage analysis of CDR3 amino acid clonotypes. Filtered high-quality paired reads were merged into contigs using COPE and FqMerger. Contigs were aligned with BLAST to IMGT TRBV, TRBD and TRBJ reference genes, and CDR3 was defined per IMGT. Any clonotype with a frequency above 0.1% was counted as a highly expanded clone. Repertoire diversity was measured by Shannon entropy, and V-J evenness by the Gini coefficient. A clonotype was considered public if more than one individual shared it. The raw public data were reprocessed by TCRdb itself: fastp quality trimming at Q25, MiXCR clonotype calling, in-frame beta chains only. Merged by CDR3 protein, the rows form single entries marked with the most common genes and DNA. These V and J calls derive from TCRdb rather than the authors' analysis. The sample table holds about 210,000 distinct CDR3 sequences, of which roughly 20% were seen once. The ten largest clones capture around 11% of the sample.

Read against the paper, the sample's time point label means: newly diagnosed GD, antithyroid drugs for less than 3 months. For both TCR sequencing and RNA sequencing, RNA was extracted from PBMCs in TRIzol. The diagnosis of Graves' disease was made according to American Thyroid Association guidelines. Patients for the study were recruited at an endocrinology department in Xi'an, China. Each patient gave 8.5 to 9.5 milliliters of peripheral blood, collected in an EDTA anticoagulant tube. PBMCs were isolated by Ficoll Paque Plus density gradient separation without further T cell sorting. An Agilent 2100 Bioanalyzer and agarose gel were used to check RNA quality, while a NanoDrop 2000 measured RNA concentration. This clonotype showed up many times. Its target antigen remains unknown. It has no much larger one-base neighbor in the sample; base qualities were not kept. What the work shows at the level of the full study, not this receptor alone: The study examined only peripheral blood because the primary lesion, thyroid tissue, could not be accessed. TRBV28, TRBJ1-2 and TRBJ2-5 were preferentially used in persistent disease, while TRBV20-1 and TRBJ2-1 were favored in newly diagnosed disease. Sequencing and analysis were limited to the TCR beta chain. Compared with newly diagnosed patients, patients with persistent Graves' disease had lower TCR Shannon entropy and fewer highly expanded clones, which suggests clonal expansion. More public clonotypes were shared among persistent patients (under 3,000) than among newly diagnosed patients (roughly 960). The authors acknowledged the small sample size as a limitation that may reduce accuracy.

These data are also associated with another study on T cells in Graves' hyperthyroidism and ophthalmopathy. According to the second study: Graves' hyperthyroidism was defined as stable when no progression to ophthalmopathy occurred over 18 months of follow-up. Hyperthyroidism patients were newly diagnosed, had a disease duration of under 2 months, and were aged 18 to 65 years. The study excluded patients with uncontrolled infections, other autoimmune diseases, pregnancy or lactation. Diagnoses were established on the basis of clinical symptoms, serum thyroxine and TRAb, thyroid ultrasound, and orbital computed tomography. For the first round of RT-PCR on the TCR CDR3, the HTBI primer set was used together with the Qiagen OneStep RT-PCR kit. Most expanded thyroid clonotypes (frequency above 0.001) were also found in blood, which suggests that blood repertoires may mirror thyroid immune responses. In cross-validation, a model built on a 13 V-J signature told ophthalmopathy apart from stable hyperthyroidism with 85% to 90% sensitivity and roughly 82% specificity, and in testing the same model reached 80%/75%. In validation, the model predicted progression to ophthalmopathy with approximately 71% sensitivity and approximately 72% specificity, a median of 6.5 months before onset. TCR V-J signatures able to tell the groups apart were searched for in a discovery cohort of 100 or so patients, of whom roughly 42 had Graves' ophthalmopathy and 57 had stable Graves' hyperthyroidism. Whether ophthalmopathy could be predicted prospectively was tested in an independent validation cohort made up of 18 to 20 hyperthyroidism patients plus 17 patients who later progressed to ophthalmopathy. For training and testing, the approximately 92 patients in the discovery cohort were randomly divided in a 7:3 ratio. The study also compared thyroid tissue and blood T-cell repertoires from a handful of Graves' hyperthyroidism patients. After blood sampling, hyperthyroidism patients were treated with methimazole at a starting dose of 30 mg daily, and ophthalmopathy patients were treated with high-dose intravenous methylprednisolone. The libraries were constructed in a second round of multiplex PCR and then size-selected and purified. Libraries were sequenced paired-end with 100 bp reads on an Illumina HiSeq2000. Raw data were processed with SOAPnuke, discarding reads with adapters, uncalled bases, mean Phred below 15, or no exact constant-primer or identifier match. High-quality paired reads were merged using COPE v1.2.5, and each unique nucleotide sequence was defined as a clonotype. MiTCR v1.1 was used to align the clonotypes against IMGT TRBV, TRBD and TRBJ reference segments. Only V-J combinations with frequency above 0.0001, covering approximately 99% of repertoires, were analysed. The TCS score was defined as the ratio of F50 (clonal expansion) to E x V (chaos), calculated using BLOSUM62-based TCRdist between CDR3 peptides within each V-J. Welch's t-statistics and random forest reduced roughly 530 V-J features to 10 to 15, which were used in a naive Bayes classifier (R e1071). Sample size was not statistically predetermined, and blinding of investigators to group allocation was not performed. The paper describes TCR Vbeta CDR3 sequencing of around 140 peripheral blood samples, made up of approximately 40 ophthalmopathy patients, approximately 73 hyperthyroidism patients and 17 progressor patients.

Material: peripheral blood mononuclear cells (PBMCs), obtained at new diagnosis, from a patient treated with antithyroid drugs. This clonotype originated in a woman in her twenties or thirties with Graves disease. Donor details come from another sample of the same person, matched by shared clones. The chain is encoded by TRBV10-3 joined to TRBJ2-7, with 9 central nucleotides matching TRBD1. The CDR3 here reads CAIRPGQGSYEQYF. DNA sequence: TGTGCCATCAGGCCGGGACAGGGATCCTACGAGCAGTACTTC.